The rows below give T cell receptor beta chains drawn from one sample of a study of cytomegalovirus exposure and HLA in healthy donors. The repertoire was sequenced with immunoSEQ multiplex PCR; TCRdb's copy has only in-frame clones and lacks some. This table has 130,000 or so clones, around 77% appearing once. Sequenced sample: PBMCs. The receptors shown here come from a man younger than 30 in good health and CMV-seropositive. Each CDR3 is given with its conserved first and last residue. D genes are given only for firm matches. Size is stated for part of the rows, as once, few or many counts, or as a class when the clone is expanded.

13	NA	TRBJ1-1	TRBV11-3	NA	CASSLRENTEAFF	TGTGCCAGCAGCTTGAGGGAGAACACTGAAGCTTTCTTT
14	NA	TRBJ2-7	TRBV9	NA	CASSVGGAGYEQYF	TGTGCCAGCAGCGTAGGAGGGGCGGGATACGAGCAGTACTTC
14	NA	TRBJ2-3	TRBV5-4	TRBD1	CASSWGQFTDTQYF	TGTGCCAGCAGTTGGGGACAGTTCACAGATACGCAGTATTTT
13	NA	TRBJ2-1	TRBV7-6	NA	CASSGRGGREQFF	TGTGCCAGCAGCGGGAGGGGGGGAAGAGAGCAGTTCTTC
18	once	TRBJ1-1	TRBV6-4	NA	CASSEKPSGESTNTEAFF	TGTGCCAGCAGTGAAAAACCCTCGGGGGAATCGACGAACACTGAAGCTTTCTTT
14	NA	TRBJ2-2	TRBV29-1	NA	CSVARQTNTGELFF	TGCAGCGTTGCTCGACAGACGAACACCGGGGAGCTGTTTTTT
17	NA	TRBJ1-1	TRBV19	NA	CASSREGVRGSNTEAFF	TGTGCCAGTAGTAGGGAGGGTGTCAGGGGTAGCAACACTGAAGCTTTCTTT
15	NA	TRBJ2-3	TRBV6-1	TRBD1	CASSGTGSALDTQYF	TGTGCCAGCAGTGGGACAGGGTCCGCCCTAGATACGCAGTATTTT
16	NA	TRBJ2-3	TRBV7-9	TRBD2	CSSSLAVREGLDTQYF	TGTTCCAGCAGCTTAGCGGTGAGGGAGGGCTTAGATACGCAGTATTTT
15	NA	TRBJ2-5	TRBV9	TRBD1	CASSARTGEGETQYF	TGTGCCAGCAGCGCCCGGACAGGGGAGGGAGAGACCCAGTACTTC
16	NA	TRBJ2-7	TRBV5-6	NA	CASSGRGESVFYEQYF	TGTGCCAGCAGCGGACGGGGTGAGAGTGTTTTCTACGAGCAGTACTTC
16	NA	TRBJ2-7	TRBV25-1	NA	CASSELNRGYPYEQYF	TGTGCCAGCAGTGAATTAAATAGGGGTTATCCCTACGAGCAGTACTTC
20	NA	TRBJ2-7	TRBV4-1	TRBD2	CASSQDSASGSKANTREQYF	TGCGCCAGCAGCCAAGATAGTGCTAGCGGGTCCAAGGCAAACACACGCGAGCAGTACTTC
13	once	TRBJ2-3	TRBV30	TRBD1	CACDRGRADTQYF	TGTGCCTGCGACAGGGGGCGCGCAGATACACAGTATTTT
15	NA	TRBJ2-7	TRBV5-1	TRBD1	CASSWGTGLLLEQYF	TGCGCCAGCAGTTGGGGGACAGGACTTTTATTGGAGCAGTACTTC
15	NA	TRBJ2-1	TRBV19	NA	CASRTRDTIYNEQFF	TGTGCCAGTAGAACCCGGGACACTATTTACAATGAGCAGTTCTTC
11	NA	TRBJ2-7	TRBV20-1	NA	CSARMQYEQYF	TGCAGTGCTAGAATGCAGTACGAGCAGTACTTC
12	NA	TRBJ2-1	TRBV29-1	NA	CSVERGRDEQFF	TGCAGCGTAGAGAGGGGGAGGGATGAGCAGTTCTTC
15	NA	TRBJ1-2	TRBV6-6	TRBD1	CASSSYNRGEDGYTF	TGTGCCAGCAGTTCCTACAACAGGGGAGAGGATGGCTACACCTTC
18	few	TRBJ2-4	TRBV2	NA	CASSERGGVQGTKNSQYF	TGTGCCAGCAGTGAGCGAGGGGGGGTCCAGGGGACCAAAAACAGTCAGTACTTC
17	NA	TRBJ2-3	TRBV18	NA	CASSPPRARLTVDTQYF	TGTGCCAGCTCACCACCCAGAGCCCGACTAACAGTAGATACGCAGTATTTT
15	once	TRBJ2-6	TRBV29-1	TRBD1	CSVLDRGPGANVLTF	TGCAGCGTCCTGGACAGGGGGCCTGGGGCCAACGTCCTGACTTTC
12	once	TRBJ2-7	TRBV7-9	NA	CASSQQGGEQYF	TGTGCCAGCAGCCAACAGGGCGGTGAGCAGTACTTC
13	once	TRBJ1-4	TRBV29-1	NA	CSVERWGEGKLFF	TGCAGCGTTGAAAGATGGGGCGAAGGAAAACTGTTTTTT
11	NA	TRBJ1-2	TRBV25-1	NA	CASDEGYGYTF	TGTGCCAGCGATGAGGGATATGGCTACACCTTC
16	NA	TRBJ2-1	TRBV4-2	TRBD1	CASSQVTGGSYNEQFF	TGTGCCAGCAGCCAAGTAACAGGGGGAAGCTACAATGAGCAGTTCTTC
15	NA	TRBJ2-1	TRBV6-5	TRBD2	CASSLAGGFSNEQFF	TGTGCCAGCAGTTTAGCGGGGGGATTTAGCAATGAGCAGTTCTTC
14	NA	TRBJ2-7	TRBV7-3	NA	CASSLEGDSYEQYF	TGTGCCAGCAGCTTAGAAGGAGACTCCTACGAGCAGTACTTC
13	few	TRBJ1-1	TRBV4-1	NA	CASSLTGNTEAFF	TGCGCCAGCAGCCTGACAGGGAACACTGAAGCTTTCTTT
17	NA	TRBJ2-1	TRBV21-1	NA	CASSNRIGRTSYNEQFF	TGTGCCAGCAGCAATCGAATCGGGAGGACCTCCTACAATGAGCAGTTCTTC
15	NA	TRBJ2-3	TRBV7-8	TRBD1	CASSRRQGVTDTQYF	TGTGCCAGCAGCAGACGACAGGGTGTCACAGATACGCAGTATTTT
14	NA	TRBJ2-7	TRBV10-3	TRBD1	CAIRMGQGSYEQYF	TGTGCCATCAGGATGGGACAGGGGAGTTACGAGCAGTACTTC
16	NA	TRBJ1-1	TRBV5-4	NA	CASSSKEWQAGTEAFF	TGTGCCAGCAGCTCGAAGGAGTGGCAGGCGGGCACTGAAGCTTTCTTT
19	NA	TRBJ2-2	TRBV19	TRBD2	CASSIWGLAGGPNTGELFF	TGTGCCAGTAGTATTTGGGGACTAGCGGGAGGCCCGAACACCGGGGAGCTGTTTTTT
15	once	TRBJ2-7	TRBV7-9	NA	CASSPPSLQGYEQYF	TGTGCCAGCAGCCCCCCTTCCCTCCAGGGCTACGAGCAGTACTTC
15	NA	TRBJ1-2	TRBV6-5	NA	CASSYYWGGDYGYTF	TGTGCCAGCAGTTACTATTGGGGCGGGGACTATGGCTACACCTTC
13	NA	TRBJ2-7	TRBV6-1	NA	CASSEPGFYEQYF	TGTGCCAGCAGTGAACCGGGATTCTACGAGCAGTACTTC
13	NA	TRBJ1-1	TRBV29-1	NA	CSVVAGSNTEAFF	TGCAGCGTTGTGGCAGGGTCGAACACTGAAGCTTTCTTT
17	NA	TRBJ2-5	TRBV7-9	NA	CASSIKTLDNRQETQYF	TGTGCCAGCAGCATAAAGACACTGGACAACCGTCAAGAGACCCAGTACTTC
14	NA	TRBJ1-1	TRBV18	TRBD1	CASSDTGEFTEAFF	TGTGCCAGCTCAGATACAGGGGAGTTCACTGAAGCTTTCTTT
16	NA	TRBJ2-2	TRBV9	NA	CASSAPGRGGTGELFF	TGTGCCAGCAGCGCCCCGGGGCGGGGAGGAACCGGGGAGCTGTTTTTT
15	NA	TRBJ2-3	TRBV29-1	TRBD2	CSVTPYSGRTDTQYF	TGCAGCGTGACCCCGTATAGCGGGAGAACAGATACGCAGTATTTT
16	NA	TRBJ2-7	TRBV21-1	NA	CASSLYGLAGLYEQYF	TGTGCCAGCAGTTTGTATGGGCTAGCGGGACTTTACGAGCAGTACTTC
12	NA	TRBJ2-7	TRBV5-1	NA	CASSPQGYEQYF	TGCGCCAGCAGCCCGCAGGGGTACGAGCAGTACTTC
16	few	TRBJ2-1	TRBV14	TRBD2	CASSPSVAGRINEQFF	TGTGCCAGCAGCCCGTCGGTAGCGGGAAGGATCAATGAGCAGTTCTTC
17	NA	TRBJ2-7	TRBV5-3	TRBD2	CARSPGLTSGRVNEQYF	TGTGCCAGAAGCCCGGGGCTAACTAGCGGGAGAGTCAACGAGCAGTACTTC
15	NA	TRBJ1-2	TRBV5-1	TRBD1	CASSLLAGGNYGYTF	TGCGCCAGCAGCTTGTTGGCAGGGGGCAACTATGGCTACACCTTC
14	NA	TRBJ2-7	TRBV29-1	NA	CSVESAVGRYEQYF	TGCAGCGTTGAGAGTGCGGTGGGGCGTTACGAGCAGTACTTC
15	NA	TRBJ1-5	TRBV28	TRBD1	CASRRDREEDQPQHF	TGTGCCAGCAGGAGGGACAGGGAAGAGGATCAGCCCCAGCATTTT
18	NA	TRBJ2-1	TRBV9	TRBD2	CASSVAVTSGGSYNEQFF	TGTGCCAGCAGCGTAGCGGTGACTAGCGGAGGCTCCTACAATGAGCAGTTCTTC
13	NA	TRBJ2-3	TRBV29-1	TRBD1	CSVEGTGTDTQYF	TGCAGCGTTGAAGGGACAGGGACAGATACGCAGTATTTT
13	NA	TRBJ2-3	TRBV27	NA	CASSLDVRDTQYF	TGTGCCAGCAGTTTAGATGTTAGAGATACGCAGTATTTT
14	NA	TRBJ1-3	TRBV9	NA	CASSVSAGGNTIYF	TGTGCCAGCAGCGTCAGTGCGGGGGGAAACACCATATATTTT
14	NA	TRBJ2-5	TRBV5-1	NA	CASSRTSRGETQYF	TGCGCCAGCAGTCGGACTAGCAGGGGGGAGACCCAGTACTTC
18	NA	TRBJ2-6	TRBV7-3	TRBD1	CASSLMGTGDSGANVLTF	TGTGCCAGCAGCTTAATGGGGACAGGGGACTCTGGGGCCAACGTCCTGACTTTC